Here is one TCR beta chain with its context. Its antigen is currently unknown. The germline V gene has CDR1 KGHSH and CDR2 LQKENI. V trimming: 2 bases; J trimming: 3 bases; junction bases outside the gene matches: 3. The CDR3 has 17 amino acids. This sample stems from a study of CD8 T cell repertoires and HIV-1 epitope variants. Study as a whole: Control wells had CMV/EBV/flu peptides, negative Ebola AY9, or no peptide. Epitopes were three Gag families plus Nef HW9 and YT9. Enriched T cells were co-cultured with equal numbers of autologous T cell-negative antigen-presenting cells.

Generated by immunoSEQ multiplex PCR, the TCRdb table keeps only in-frame clones and is missing some. There are under 4,000 clones in the sample; about 70% occur only once, and about 43% lies in the top ten. The clonotype was recovered from a male donor with HIV. Sequenced material: cultured CD8+ T cells derived from PBMCs. The chain couples TRBV18 to TRBJ2-6; 11 bases are a match to TRBD1. In DNA, the CDR3 is TGTGCCAGCTCACCAGGACAGGGGGCGCTTGGGGCCAACGTCCTGACTTTC. This sequence encodes CASSPGQGALGANVLTF. The variable domain in full, completed from reference TRBV18 and TRBJ2-6, reads NAGVMQNPRHLVRRRGQEARLRCSPMKGHSHVYWYRQLPEEGLKFMVYLQKENIIDESGMPKERFSAEFPKEGPSILRIQQVVRGDSAAYFCASSPGQGALGANVLTFGAGSRLTVL.